A single sample gave rise to the 29 T cell receptor beta chains below, sequenced in a study of monozygotic twins with inflammatory bowel disease. Reprocessing the 5' RACE reads, TCRdb reports a single entry for every CDR3 protein and omits DNA. The ten most abundant clones cover approximately 2% of a sample with 300,000 to 350,000 distinct CDR3 sequences. The sequencing sample was made of blood. The receptor set was obtained from a human donor with ulcerative colitis or Crohn's disease, or a healthy co-twin of an affected twin (not recorded which).

The chain combines TRBV9 with TRBJ2-1. Looked up from germline, CDR1 is SGDLS and CDR2 is YYNGEE. CDR3 size: 17 residues. CDR3 in amino acids: CASSVALRVGAYNEQFF.

The chain carries TRBV4-1 and TRBJ2-2; TCRdb calls TRBD2, which cannot be checked without DNA. The CDR3 runs 17 residues. Germline assignment: CDR1 MGHRA and CDR2 YSYEKL. The CDR3 loop is CASSHQPGLGNTGELFF.

V gene TRBV27 combines with J gene TRBJ1-5. This CDR3 spans 16 amino acids. Germline CDR1 is MNHEY and CDR2 is SMNVEV (reference sequence). The CDR3 is CASSLFPGDSNQPQHF.

The chain has TRBV7-9 and TRBJ1-5. CDR1 is SEHNR, CDR2 FQNEAQ, per germline (reference sequence). CDR3 length: 14 amino acids. The CDR3 protein is CASSRNNENQPQHF.

V usage is TRBV7-2 and J usage is TRBJ1-1. The germline gives CDR1 SGHTA, CDR2 FQGNSA. The CDR3 length is 16 residues. CDR3 in amino acids: CASTLDLARLNTEAFF.

The rearrangement joins TRBV6-5 to TRBJ2-2; the TRBD2 assignment by TCRdb is unverifiable without DNA. The CDR3 consists of 13 residues. The V gene's germline CDR1 is MNHEY and CDR2 SVGAGI. This CDR3 is CASKRGATGELFF.

The rearrangement uses TRBV10-3 and TRBJ1-3. The CDR3 has 15 residues. Germline CDR1 and CDR2: ENHRY and SYGVKD. CDR3 amino acids: CAISESSGSGNTIYF.

V usage is TRBV20-1 and J usage is TRBJ2-5. The CDR3 runs 13 residues. The germline CDR1 and CDR2 sequences are DFQATT and SNEGSKA (reference sequence). The CDR3 sequence is CSAVERYQETQYF.

The V and J genes are TRBV7-6 and TRBJ2-5; TCRdb names TRBD1, which stays unverified in the absence of DNA. Germline-derived CDR1 and CDR2 are SGHVS and FNYEAQ. The CDR3 runs 15 residues. The CDR3 sequence is CASSGLGQGQETQYF.

This chain joins TRBV5-1 and TRBJ2-1. This CDR3 is 16 amino acids long. CDR1 is SGHRS, CDR2 YFSETQ, per germline. Here the CDR3 reads CASSLDSYHGNNEQFF.

V gene TRBV6-6 combines with J gene TRBJ2-7; TCRdb indicates TRBD1, and absent DNA this call remains unverified. The CDR3 has 14 residues. Germline V lookup: CDR1 MNHNY, CDR2 SVGAGI (reference sequence). This CDR3 is CASSYKQGGYEQYF.

The genes are TRBV5-1 and TRBJ2-7; as DNA is missing, the TRBD2 call by TCRdb cannot be tested. CDR3 length equals 16 residues. Germline values: CDR1 SGHRS, CDR2 YFSETQ. CDR3 residues: CASSLETSGSAYEQYF.

The V call is TRBV4-3, the J call TRBJ1-2; the TCRdb call, TRBD1, lacks DNA for checking. The germline CDR1 and CDR2 sequences are LGHNA and YSLEER. This CDR3 has 16 residues. CDR3 region: CASSQEGTGTAYGYTF.

The V call is TRBV20-1, the J call TRBJ2-3; lacking DNA, the TRBD1 call made by TCRdb goes unchecked. This CDR3 comprises 13 residues. Germline assignment: CDR1 DFQATT and CDR2 SNEGSKA (reference sequence). The CDR3 region is CSATPGGSDTQYF.

The chain combines TRBV6-1 with TRBJ1-2. The CDR3 totals 15 residues. Germline V gene data show CDR1 as MNHNS and CDR2 as SASEGT. The CDR3 here is CASSEFVGLNYGYTF.

The chain employs TRBV20-1 and TRBJ2-2; TCRdb picks TRBD2, but there is no DNA to check that call. This CDR3 contains 13 residues. Germline-derived CDR1 and CDR2 are DFQATT and SNEGSKA (reference sequence). CDR3 sequence: CSAGTANTGELFF.

The chain uses TRBV10-2 and TRBJ2-5; TCRdb proposes TRBD2, but this gene call is untestable without DNA. Per germline, CDR1 WSHSY and CDR2 SAAADI. The CDR3 is 16 amino acids. The CDR3 region is CASRGSSGGLQETQYF.

The chain carries TRBV27 and TRBJ2-5; TCRdb's assignment of TRBD2 cannot be checked, as there is no DNA. There are 17 residues in the CDR3. Germline V CDR1 and CDR2: MNHEY, SMNVEV (reference sequence). The CDR3 region is CASSPWTSGGYQETQYF.

V gene TRBV7-9 combines with J gene TRBJ2-3. This CDR3 region has 15 residues. Germline CDR1 and CDR2: SEHNR and FQNEAQ (reference sequence). CDR3 region: CASSLGGTSTDTQYF.

V gene TRBV7-2 combines with J gene TRBJ1-2; TCRdb's assignment of TRBD1 cannot be checked, as there is no DNA. The germline V gene has CDR1 SGHTA and CDR2 FQGNSA. The CDR3 has 14 amino acids. This chain's CDR3 is CASSGGRGQSGYTF. Full variable domain (remainder filled in from reference TRBV7-2 and TRBJ1-2): GAGVSQSPSNKVTEKGKDVELRCDPISGHTALYWYRQSLGQGLEFLIYFQGNSAPDKSGLPSDRFSAERTGGSVSTLTIQRTQQEDSAVYLCASSGGRGQSGYTFGSGTRLTVV.

The chain recombines TRBV4-1 with TRBJ1-3. This CDR3 region has 14 residues. Per germline, CDR1 MGHRA and CDR2 YSYEKL. The CDR3 reads CASSREGVGNTIYF.

The rearrangement uses TRBV18 and TRBJ2-7. This CDR3 spans 16 amino acids. Per germline, CDR1 KGHSH and CDR2 LQKENI. CDR3 residues: CASSPFFGPSSYEQYF.

The CDR3 spells CSARGGKSEFF. The chain employs TRBV20-1 and TRBJ2-1. This CDR3 spans 11 amino acids. Germline CDR1 DFQATT, CDR2 SNEGSKA (reference sequence).

This chain uses TRBV7-8 with TRBJ1-3; TCRdb lists TRBD1, though no DNA is available to test this call. This CDR3 is built from 15 residues. Germline assignment: CDR1 SGHVS and CDR2 FQNEAQ. The CDR3 spells CASSLGGQRGNTIYF.

The CDR3: CSVGTGQNTEAFF. The chain links TRBV29-1 to TRBJ1-1; TCRdb calls TRBD1, which cannot be checked without DNA. Germline V CDR1 and CDR2: SQVTM, ANQGSEA. The CDR3 contains 13 residues. Drawing the rest from reference TRBV29-1 and TRBJ1-1, the complete variable domain is SAVISQKPSRDICQRGTSLTIQCQVDSQVTMMFWYRQQPGQSLTLIATANQGSEATYESGFVIDKFPISRPNLTFSTLTVSNMSPEDSSIYLCSVGTGQNTEAFFGQGTRLTVV.

The chain carries TRBV7-9 and TRBJ2-5; there is no DNA to check the TCRdb D call of TRBD1. The CDR3 has 15 residues. Germline-derived CDR1 and CDR2 are SEHNR and FQNEAQ (reference sequence). The CDR3 here is CASSFLSGGQETQYF.

This chain joins TRBV19 and TRBJ2-1; TCRdb picks TRBD1, but there is no DNA to check that call. The germline CDR1 and CDR2 sequences are LNHDA and SQIVND (reference sequence). The CDR3 length is 14 residues. The CDR3 loop reads CASTPLGQYNEQFF. Drawing the rest from reference TRBV19 and TRBJ2-1, the complete variable domain is DGGITQSPKYLFRKEGQNVTLSCEQNLNHDAMYWYRQDPGQGLRLIYYSQIVNDFQKGDIAEGYSVSREKKESFPLTVTSAQKNPTAFYLCASTPLGQYNEQFFGPGTRLTVL.

V and J are TRBV12-1 and TRBJ2-5. TRBV12-1 is annotated as a pseudogene. The CDR3 has 14 amino acids. The CDR3 region is CASSFMSAQETQYF.

This rearrangement joins TRBV7-6 to TRBJ2-2; no DNA is available, so the TRBD1 call from TCRdb remains unchecked. Germline assignment: CDR1 SGHVS and CDR2 FNYEAQ. The CDR3 sequence is 15 residues long. This CDR3 reads CASSSFDSHTGELFF. The entire variable domain, with the rest obtained from reference TRBV7-6 and TRBJ2-2, is as follows: GAGVSQSPRYKVTKRGQDVALRCDPISGHVSLYWYRQALGQGPEFLTYFNYEAQQDKSGLPNDRFSAERPEGSISTLTIQRTEQRDSAMYRCASSSFDSHTGELFFGEGSRLTVL.